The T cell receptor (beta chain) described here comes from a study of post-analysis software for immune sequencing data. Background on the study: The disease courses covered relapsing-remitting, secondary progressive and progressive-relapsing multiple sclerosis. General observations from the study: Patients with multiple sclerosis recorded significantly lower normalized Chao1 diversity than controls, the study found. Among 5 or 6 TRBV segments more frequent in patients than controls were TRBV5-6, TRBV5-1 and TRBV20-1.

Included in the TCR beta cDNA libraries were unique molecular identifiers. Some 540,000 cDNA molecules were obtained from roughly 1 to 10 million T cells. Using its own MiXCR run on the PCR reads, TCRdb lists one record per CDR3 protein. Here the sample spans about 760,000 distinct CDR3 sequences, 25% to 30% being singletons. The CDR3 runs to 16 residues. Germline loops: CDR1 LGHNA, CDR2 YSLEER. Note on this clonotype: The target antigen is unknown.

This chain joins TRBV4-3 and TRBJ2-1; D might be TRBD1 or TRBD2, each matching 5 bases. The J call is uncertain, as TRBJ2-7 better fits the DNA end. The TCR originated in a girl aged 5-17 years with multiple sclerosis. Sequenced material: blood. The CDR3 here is CASSQESGTTYNEQYF. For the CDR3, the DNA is TGCGCCAGCAGCCAAGAGTCAGGGACCACATACAATGAGCAGTACTTC.